The clone carrying this TCR beta chain ranks as medium-sized (0.01 to 0.1%). Its antigen is unknown. Multiplex PCR in two rounds served to amplify TCR beta CDR3 from genomic DNA. Gene-specific primers for each TRBV and TRBJ gene drove first-round PCR. There were universal primers used in the second PCR round. TCRdb recomputed calls from the multiplex PCR reads with MiXCR, one row per CDR3 protein. Of 25,000 to 30,000 distinct CDR3 sequences in the sample, around 43% were seen once. This sample was included in a study of prognosis after radiotherapy for stage I lung cancer. Study details: The patient group included nobody who received concurrent therapy with stereotactic body radiotherapy. Study-level points and caveats: The authors reported that TRBV and TRBJ gene usage differed between patients with and without metastases.

The sequencing used PBMCs, collected before or after stereotactic body radiation therapy (not recorded which). The sequence came from a donor aged 50 or older with non-small cell lung cancer.

CDR3 protein: CASTPGGGYNSPLHF. The CDR3 DNA follows: TGTGCCAGCACCCCGGGAGGGGGGTATAATTCACCCCTCCACTTT. The chain employs TRBV6-5 and TRBJ1-6; TRBD1 might be the D (6 bases). V lost 7 bases and J lost 4, with 14 bases in between. The CDR3 is 15 residues long. Germline assignment: CDR1 MNHEY and CDR2 SVGAGI.